The 23 T cell receptor beta chains below all came from one sample that was sequenced in a study of shared clonotypes between healthy human individuals (dated by TCRdb to about 2020). The receptor library was made with the immunoSEQ multiplex PCR assay. TCRdb limited this immuneACCESS table to in-frame rearrangements with V and J called. A share of clones is missing; checked studies link under half to unresolved V genes, and the rest is unexplained. Present in this sample are about 2 million clones, approximately 95% of which were seen just once. The ten most abundant clones make up 0.1% to 0.15% of the sample. The sample taken for sequencing was naive CD4+ T cells sorted from blood. The cell subset or site label of this sample denotes: CD45RA+ positively selected. These receptors came from a young man in good health.

The rearrangement links TRBV30 to TRBJ2-1, with 10 bases matching TRBD1. Trimming at V came to 2 bases and at J to 8 bases, leaving 9 bases not matched to a gene. This CDR3 region has 15 residues. The V gene's germline CDR1 is GTSNPN and CDR2 SVGIG (reference sequence). CDR3 DNA: TGTGCCTGGAGTCCGGGGGGACAGGGGAGCTATGAGCAGTTCTTC. This translates into CAWSPGGQGSYEQFF.

The J gene is TRBJ1-2, the V gene TRBV7-2, with D hard to call. CDR3 length: 13 amino acids. V lost 2 bases, J lost 2 bases, and 6 bases lay in between. CDR1 and CDR2 from the germline V gene are SGHTA and FQGNSA. CDR3: CASSLLRNYGYTF. CDR3 DNA sequence: TGTGCCAGCAGCTTACTTAGGAACTATGGCTACACCTTC.

The V and J genes are TRBV15 and TRBJ1-4; no definite D call. The V gene's germline CDR1 is LNHNV and CDR2 YYDKDF (reference sequence). Trimming took off 0 bases at V and 4 bases at J, with 15 bases between the two ends. This CDR3 contains 17 residues. The CDR3 sequence: CATSREVVATINEKLFF. CDR3 DNA: TGTGCCACCAGCAGAGAGGTGGTCGCAACGATTAATGAAAAACTGTTTTTT.

This sequence joins TRBV30 and TRBJ1-1; no clear D. V dropped 5 bases and J dropped 1 base, with 11 bases sitting between them. Per the germline V gene, CDR1 is GTSNPN and CDR2 is SVGIG (reference sequence). This CDR3 spans 13 amino acids. The CDR3 region has the DNA TGTGCCTGGGAAGGTACCACGAACACTGAAGCTTTCTTT. Translated: CAWEGTTNTEAFF.

The V and J genes are TRBV10-3 and TRBJ2-7; TRBD1 agrees at 10 bases. CDR1 is ENHRY and CDR2 is SYGVKD in the germline V gene. V shed 10 bases, J shed 5 bases, and the junction held 11 bases outside the gene matches. The CDR3 length is 14 residues. The CDR3 DNA follows: TGTGCCACTACTGGGGGACAGGGGATTAACGAGCAGTACTTC. Protein sequence: CATTGGQGINEQYF.

The chain links TRBV11-2 to TRBJ1-5; possible D gene TRBD1, 5 bases. The CDR3 runs to 16 residues. CDR1 and CDR2 (germline): SGHAT, FQNNGV. V was shortened by 0 bases and J by 3 bases, with 12 bases between the two germline ends. The CDR3 sequence: CASSLDTGSFNQPQHF. The CDR3 region has the DNA TGTGCCAGCAGCTTAGATACAGGCAGCTTCAATCAGCCCCAGCATTTT.

J is TRBJ1-6 and V is TRBV30; D is unresolved. Germline assignment: CDR1 GTSNPN and CDR2 SVGIG (reference sequence). V was trimmed by 3 bases and J by 3 bases, leaving 18 bases between them. This CDR3 comprises 17 residues. The CDR3 DNA reads as TGTGCCTGGAGCAGAACGGACCGAGGCGACTATAATTCACCCCTCCACTTT. This encodes CAWSRTDRGDYNSPLHF.

This rearrangement joins TRBV29-1 to TRBJ1-5; no firm D call. The CDR3 contains 12 residues. V was trimmed by 4 bases and J by 3 bases, leaving 7 bases between them. The germline V gene has CDR1 SQVTM and CDR2 ANQGSEA. CDR3 sequence: CSVAADNQPQHF. CDR3 sequence (DNA): TGCAGCGTTGCGGCGGACAATCAGCCCCAGCATTTT. The full variable domain, its missing parts supplied by reference TRBV29-1 and TRBJ1-5, is SAVISQKPSRDICQRGTSLTIQCQVDSQVTMMFWYRQQPGQSLTLIATANQGSEATYESGFVIDKFPISRPNLTFSTLTVSNMSPEDSSIYLCSVAADNQPQHFGDGTRLSIL.

V gene TRBV25-1 combines with J gene TRBJ1-1; 7 bases are a match to TRBD1. CDR3 length: 15 amino acids. V lost 5 bases and J lost 6; bases outside the gene matches: 12. Looked up from germline, CDR1 is MGHDK and CDR2 is SYGVNS. The DNA of the CDR3 is TGTGCCAGCAGTATCCAGACAGGGTGGGGCGCTGAAGCTTTCTTT. Protein sequence: CASSIQTGWGAEAFF.

Only one count was recorded for this clone. The rearrangement uses TRBV5-1 and TRBJ2-7; D perhaps matches TRBD1 (6 bases). The CDR3 totals 14 residues. Trimming pared 4 bases from V and 2 bases from J, leaving 13 bases between. CDR1 and CDR2 from the germline V gene are SGHRS and YFSETQ. The CDR3 here is CASSDPGVTYEQYF. CDR3 DNA sequence: TGCGCCAGCAGCGACCCAGGGGTAACCTACGAGCAGTACTTC.

The rearrangement links TRBV5-1 to TRBJ2-2, with D tentatively TRBD1 (6 bases). The germline CDR1 and CDR2 sequences are SGHRS and YFSETQ. The CDR3 is 15 residues long. Trimming pared 0 bases from V and 5 bases from J, leaving 11 bases between. The CDR3 here is CASSLAPGVTGELFF. The CDR3 DNA is TGCGCCAGCAGCTTGGCGCCAGGGGTTACCGGGGAGCTGTTTTTT.

The CDR3: CASSSRQGRHQPQHF. In DNA form, the CDR3 reads TGTGCCAGCAGCTCAAGACAGGGGCGACATCAGCCCCAGCATTTT. The chain uses TRBV7-2 and TRBJ1-5; 8 bases line up with TRBD1. Germline CDR1 SGHTA, CDR2 FQGNSA. With 4 bases clipped from V and 5 bases from J, the junction kept 7 bases outside the gene matches. The CDR3 is 15 amino acids.

The chain is built from TRBV11-1 and TRBJ1-1; TRBD1 is a possible D gene (6 bases). V lost 5 bases and J 0 bases, leaving 16 bases between the germline ends. This CDR3 spans 16 amino acids. CDR1 and CDR2 (germline): SGHAT, FQDESV (reference sequence). The CDR3 DNA follows: TGTGCCAGCAGCCTCCTCCCAGGGACATTGAACACTGAAGCTTTCTTT. This gives the protein CASSLLPGTLNTEAFF.

The V and J genes are TRBV18 and TRBJ2-7; TRBD1 or TRBD2 may be the D gene (5 bases each). V was shortened by 3 bases and J by 7 bases, with 13 bases between the two germline ends. CDR3 length: 13 residues. CDR1 KGHSH and CDR2 LQKENI come from the germline V gene. The CDR3 sequence: CASSPPGALEQYF. The CDR3 DNA reads TGTGCCAGCTCACCTCCCGGGGCCCTGGAGCAGTACTTC.

This sequence joins TRBV4-3 and TRBJ2-5; D not certain. Trimming stripped 0 bases from V and 7 bases from J, with 18 bases between. The CDR3 is made up of 16 amino acids. CDR1 and CDR2 from the germline V gene are LGHNA and YSLEER. As DNA, the CDR3 is TGCGCCAGCAGCCAAGATCACAAGGCCCTGACGGGGACCCAGTACTTC. Translated: CASSQDHKALTGTQYF.

The chain employs TRBV6-6 and TRBJ2-7, with 9 bases matching TRBD1. The CDR3 spans 13 residues. After removal of 5 bases from V and 4 bases from J, the junction contained 3 bases not matched to a gene. From germline, CDR1 is MNHNY and CDR2 SVGAGI (reference sequence). CDR3 bases: TGTGCCAGCAGTAACAGGGGGCCTTACGAGCAGTACTTC. Amino acid sequence: CASSNRGPYEQYF.

CDR3 DNA: TGTGCCAGCACACGGACTAGCGGGACCACAGATACGCAGTATTTT. Translating gives CASTRTSGTTDTQYF. This sequence joins TRBV6-5 and TRBJ2-3, with TRBD2 matching over 12 bases. Germline CDR1 and CDR2: MNHEY and SVGAGI. Germline trimming cut 7 bases from V and 2 bases from J; bases unmatched to any gene: 4. The CDR3 sequence is 15 residues long.

The chain uses TRBV20-1 and TRBJ2-1; D uncertain. CDR1 is DFQATT and CDR2 is SNEGSKA in the germline V gene (reference sequence). Deletions cut 3 bases from V and 5 bases from J, with 5 bases between. This CDR3 is 11 amino acids long. The CDR3 bases are TGCAGTGCTAGTCTTCACAATGAGCAGTTCTTC. Translated: CSASLHNEQFF.

The V gene is TRBV5-4, the J gene TRBJ2-2, with D tentatively TRBD2 (6 bases). The germline V and J ends were trimmed by 7 bases and 4 bases, with 17 bases remaining between them. Germline CDR1 is SGHNT and CDR2 is YYREEE (reference sequence). The CDR3 extends over 15 amino acids. CDR3: CASGRDGLSTGELFF. CDR3 in DNA: TGTGCCAGCGGGCGGGACGGACTTTCCACCGGGGAGCTGTTTTTT.

On this clone itself: Other DNA sequences in the sample encode the same CDR3. The V call is TRBV19, the J call TRBJ2-7; a weak D match, TRBD1 (6 bases). Trimming left V 5 bases short and J 0 bases short, with 8 bases between. The CDR3 runs to 13 residues. The germline CDR1 and CDR2 sequences are LNHDA and SQIVND (reference sequence). Here the CDR3 reads CASSRTVSYEQYF. CDR3 in DNA: TGTGCCAGTAGTCGGACAGTCTCCTACGAGCAGTACTTC.

V gene TRBV19 combines with J gene TRBJ1-1; D is uncertain. Trimming pared 7 bases from V and 1 base from J, leaving 10 bases between. Per germline, CDR1 LNHDA and CDR2 SQIVND (reference sequence). The CDR3 loop spans 13 amino acids. The CDR3 is CASKALRNTEAFF. CDR3 nucleotide sequence: TGTGCCAGTAAAGCTTTAAGGAACACTGAAGCTTTCTTT.

This clone was recorded only once. V is TRBV5-1 and J is TRBJ2-7; 7 bases match TRBD1. This CDR3 region has 16 residues. V shed 4 bases, J shed 0 bases, and the junction held 10 bases outside the gene matches. Germline V lookup: CDR1 SGHRS, CDR2 YFSETQ. The CDR3 loop reads CASSPQVRGPSYEQYF. CDR3 bases: TGCGCCAGCAGCCCACAGGTGAGGGGGCCCTCCTACGAGCAGTACTTC.

The CDR3 here is CASSALTGGHNEQFF. The DNA of the CDR3 is TGTGCCAGCAGTGCCCTTACGGGGGGGCACAATGAGCAGTTCTTC. This chain joins TRBV6-1 and TRBJ2-1; 8 bases are a match to TRBD2. The germline V gene has CDR1 MNHNS and CDR2 SASEGT. This CDR3 has 15 residues. Germline trimming cut 4 bases from V and 5 bases from J; bases unmatched to any gene: 7.